Below, 16 T cell receptor beta chains from the same sample are listed, as sequenced in a study of cytomegalovirus exposure and HLA in healthy donors. Use of 60 Vbeta and 13 Jbeta primers characterized the PCR. Libraries were prepared by immunoSEQ multiplex PCR; TCRdb keeps only in-frame clonotypes and omits some of them. The table records roughly 84,000 clones, around 80% of them present only once. Sequencing input: PBMCs. Receptors were obtained from a human donor in good health.

A word on this clone: The junction does not match germline at one end; this may be a read error. This sequence joins TRBV15 and TRBJ1-5; D call uncertain. Germline CDR1 is LNHNV and CDR2 is YYDKDF (reference sequence). The CDR3 contains 14 residues. The DNA for the CDR3 is TGTGCCACCAGCAGGTCACGGAGCAATCAGCCCCAGAATTTT. Amino acid sequence: CATSRSRSNQPQNF.

This chain joins TRBV29-1 and TRBJ1-2; D not resolved. Trimming removed 4 bases from V and 0 bases from J, with 6 bases in between. From germline, CDR1 is SQVTM and CDR2 ANQGSEA. The CDR3 sequence is 12 residues long. The CDR3: CSVVRSNYGYTF. In DNA form, the CDR3 reads TGCAGCGTTGTTCGGTCTAACTATGGCTACACCTTC.

V usage is TRBV7-6 and J usage is TRBJ2-7; 10 positions agree with TRBD2. The CDR3 is 15 residues long. CDR1 is SGHVS, CDR2 FNYEAQ, per germline. V dropped 5 bases and J dropped 9; count of bases not matched to a gene: 13. The DNA for the CDR3 is TGTGCCAGCAGCAACCTAGCGGGGGCCCAGAGGGGGCAGTACTTC. This translates into CASSNLAGAQRGQYF.

This clone was found a few times. The sample has other DNA sequences that encode this CDR3 too. The chain has TRBV4-3 and TRBJ1-4, with D tentatively TRBD1 (5 bases). Germline loops: CDR1 LGHNA, CDR2 YSLEER. CDR3 length: 15 amino acids. The V gene lost 0 bases and the J gene lost 3 bases, with 8 bases spanning the gap. For the CDR3, the DNA is TGCGCCAGCAGCCAAGATGGGGCCTCTAATGAAAAACTGTTTTTT. It yields the protein CASSQDGASNEKLFF.

The chain links TRBV7-2 to TRBJ2-7, with 8 bases identical to TRBD1. V lost 7 bases, J lost 4 bases, and 9 bases stayed unmatched. The CDR3 spans 14 residues. Germline V CDR1 and CDR2: SGHTA, FQGNSA. CDR3 in DNA: TGTGCCAGCAACAACAGGGGGACAACTTACGAGCAGTACTTC. This gives the protein CASNNRGTTYEQYF.

This clone has more than one count but fewer than ten. This rearrangement joins TRBV11-2 to TRBJ1-1; 7 nucleotides agree with TRBD1. Looked up from germline, CDR1 is SGHAT and CDR2 is FQNNGV. The CDR3 consists of 14 residues. V lost 4 bases to trimming and J lost 0 bases; unmatched junction nucleotides: 2. The chain's CDR3 is CASSWGQMNTEAFF. CDR3 sequence (DNA): TGTGCCAGCAGCTGGGGACAGATGAACACTGAAGCTTTCTTT.

The rearrangement uses TRBV7-9 and TRBJ2-7; D perhaps matches TRBD2 (6 bases). The CDR3 consists of 15 residues. In germline, CDR1 is SEHNR, CDR2 FQNEAQ (reference sequence). Trimming pared 5 bases from V and 3 bases from J, leaving 17 bases between. The CDR3 nucleotides are TGTGCCAGCAGCCCTAGCGCAGGGATGAGCTACGAGCAGTACTTC. Its protein product is CASSPSAGMSYEQYF.

The gene calls are TRBV19 and TRBJ2-2; D is perhaps TRBD2 (5 bases). This CDR3 comprises 14 residues. Germline CDR1 reads LNHDA; CDR2 reads SQIVND (reference sequence). With 7 bases removed from V and 4 bases from J, the gap between germline ends came to 13 bases. The CDR3, as DNA: TGTGCCAGTAACGCTAGCCCTTCCACCGGGGAGCTGTTTTTT. This translates into CASNASPSTGELFF. Combining the CDR3 with reference TRBV19 and TRBJ2-2 gives the whole variable domain DGGITQSPKYLFRKEGQNVTLSCEQNLNHDAMYWYRQDPGQGLRLIYYSQIVNDFQKGDIAEGYSVSREKKESFPLTVTSAQKNPTAFYLCASNASPSTGELFFGEGSRLTVL.

This sequence joins TRBV19 and TRBJ1-5; D remains unclear. The germline gives CDR1 LNHDA, CDR2 SQIVND (reference sequence). The V end lost 5 bases, the J end lost 4 bases, and 6 bases lay between the germline ends. The CDR3 consists of 12 residues. The CDR3 DNA sequence: TGTGCCAGTAGTTCTCGTAATCAGCCCCAGCATTTT. This codes for CASSSRNQPQHF. Drawing the rest from reference TRBV19 and TRBJ1-5, the complete variable domain is DGGITQSPKYLFRKEGQNVTLSCEQNLNHDAMYWYRQDPGQGLRLIYYSQIVNDFQKGDIAEGYSVSREKKESFPLTVTSAQKNPTAFYLCASSSRNQPQHFGDGTRLSIL.

This chain connects TRBV18 to TRBJ2-5; 9 bases fit TRBD1. Unmatched junction bases numbered 2, after V lost 3 bases and J lost 0 bases. The CDR3 runs 15 residues. Germline assignment: CDR1 KGHSH and CDR2 LQKENI. This CDR3 is CASSPGQGNQETQYF. The CDR3 region has the DNA TGTGCCAGCTCACCCGGACAGGGGAACCAAGAGACCCAGTACTTC.

This sequence joins TRBV14 and TRBJ1-6; tentatively, D is TRBD1 (6 bases). V was trimmed by 0 bases and J by 10 bases, leaving 13 bases between them. CDR1 is SGHDN and CDR2 is FVKESK in the germline V gene. CDR3 length: 15 amino acids. The CDR3 loop is CASSQDQGSYSPLHF. In DNA, the CDR3 is TGTGCCAGCAGCCAAGATCAGGGGTCGTACTCACCCCTCCACTTT.

The V and J genes are TRBV18 and TRBJ2-2; D may be TRBD1 (6 bases). CDR3 length equals 15 residues. Between the trimmed V and J ends, which lost 4 bases and 11 bases, there was a span of 20 bases. Germline CDR1 and CDR2: KGHSH and LQKENI. CDR3 sequence: CASSLNRQDRGELFF. CDR3 coding DNA: TGTGCCAGCTCACTAAACAGACAGGACCGCGGAGAGCTGTTTTTT.

The V call is TRBV7-9, the J call TRBJ1-4; 7 nucleotides align to TRBD1. This CDR3 region has 15 residues. The germline gives CDR1 SEHNR, CDR2 FQNEAQ (reference sequence). Trimming took 1 base from V and 7 from J; bases not matched to a gene: 6. The CDR3 DNA is TGTGCCAGCAGCTTAGATCGGACAGGCAGTGAAAAACTGTTTTTT. Protein product: CASSLDRTGSEKLFF. Filled out from reference TRBV7-9 and TRBJ1-4, the complete variable domain reads DTGVSQNPRHKITKRGQNVTFRCDPISEHNRLYWYRQTLGQGPEFLTYFQNEAQLEKSRLLSDRFSAERPKGSFSTLEIQRTEQGDSAMYLCASSLDRTGSEKLFFGSGTQLSVL.

This clone has only a few counts. The chain is built from TRBV27 and TRBJ1-6, with TRBD1 matching 8 bases. V lost 0 bases to trimming and J lost 9 bases; unmatched junction nucleotides: 1. CDR1 is MNHEY and CDR2 is SMNVEV in the germline V gene (reference sequence). The length of the CDR3 is 14 residues. The CDR3 DNA reads TGTGCCAGCAGTTTATCTACAGGGGGTTCACCCCTCCACTTT. Its protein product is CASSLSTGGSPLHF.

This chain uses TRBV4-1 with TRBJ2-1; D call uncertain. Trimming removed 3 bases from V and 0 bases from J, with 9 bases in between. There are 15 residues in the CDR3. CDR1 and CDR2 from the germline V gene are MGHRA and YSYEKL. CDR3 residues: CASSHSPSSYNEQFF. Here the CDR3 DNA reads TGCGCCAGCAGCCATTCCCCTAGCTCCTACAATGAGCAGTTCTTC.

The chain links TRBV19 to TRBJ1-6; 8 positions agree with TRBD1. Trimming removed 7 bases from V and 10 bases from J; junction bases left unmatched: 9. Germline assignment: CDR1 LNHDA and CDR2 SQIVND (reference sequence). This CDR3 has 14 residues. DNA of the CDR3: TGTGCCAGTAATGGCAGGGGGCTAGGGTCACCCCTCCACTTT. Translated: CASNGRGLGSPLHF.